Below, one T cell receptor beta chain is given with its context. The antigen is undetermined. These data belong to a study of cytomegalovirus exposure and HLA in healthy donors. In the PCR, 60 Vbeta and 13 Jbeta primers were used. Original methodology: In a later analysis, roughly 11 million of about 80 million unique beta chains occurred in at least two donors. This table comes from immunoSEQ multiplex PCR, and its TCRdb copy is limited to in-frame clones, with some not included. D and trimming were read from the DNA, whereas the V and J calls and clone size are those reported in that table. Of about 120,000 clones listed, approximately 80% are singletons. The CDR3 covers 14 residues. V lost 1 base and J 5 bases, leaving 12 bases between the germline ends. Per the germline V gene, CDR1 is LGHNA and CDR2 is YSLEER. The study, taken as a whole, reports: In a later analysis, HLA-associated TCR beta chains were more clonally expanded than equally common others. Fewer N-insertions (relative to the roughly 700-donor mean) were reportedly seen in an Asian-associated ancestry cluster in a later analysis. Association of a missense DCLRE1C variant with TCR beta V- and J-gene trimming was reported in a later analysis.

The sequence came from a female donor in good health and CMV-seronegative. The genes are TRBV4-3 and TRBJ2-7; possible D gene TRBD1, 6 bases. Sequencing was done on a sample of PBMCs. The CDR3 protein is CASSQVTGNHEQYF. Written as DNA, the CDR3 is TGCGCCAGCAGCCAAGTCACAGGGAACCACGAGCAGTACTTC.